This TCR beta chain was sequenced during a study of blood T cell repertoires in COVID-19. The wider study: Samples came from the United States, Italy and Spain, spanning acute and convalescent COVID-19.

Symptom resolution, clearance, or two negative PCRs marked donors in Cohort 3 as recovered. This CDR3 comprises 13 residues. The V segment lost 7 bases and the J segment 5 bases; nucleotides outside the gene matches: 5. CDR1 and CDR2 from the germline V gene are MNHEY and SMNVEV (reference sequence). Measured with immunoSEQ multiplex PCR; TCRdb has only the in-frame clones, and not every one. The sample holds around 310,000 clones; nearly 90% are singletons and the top ten take roughly a tenth. The rearrangement links TRBV27 to TRBJ1-2; 9 bases agree with TRBD1. The origin of this receptor is a woman in her twenties or thirties who had recovered from COVID-19. Material: PBMCs or T cells enriched from blood (not recorded which). The DNA for the CDR3 is TGTGCCAGCAAACAGGGGGCGAGTTATGGCTACACCTTC. Translating it yields CASKQGASYGYTF.